This T cell receptor (beta chain) appears in the sequencing data of a study of blood T cell repertoires in COVID-19. The V and J ends lost 0 bases and 2 bases respectively, with 13 bases between them. This CDR3 has 16 residues. Per the germline V gene, CDR1 is SGHKS and CDR2 is YYEKEE (reference sequence). Assay: immunoSEQ multiplex PCR; the TCRdb copy retains only in-frame clones and omits some. The sample carries about 120,000 clones, about 89% recorded once. Sample: peripheral blood. The TCR comes from a human donor with acute or convalescent COVID-19. The donor label of this sample is uncertain. V is TRBV5-5 and J is TRBJ2-3, with D maybe TRBD2 (6 bases). CDR3 loop: CASSLGSSGYTDTQYF. CDR3 DNA: TGTGCCAGCAGCTTGGGGAGTAGCGGATACACAGATACGCAGTATTTT.